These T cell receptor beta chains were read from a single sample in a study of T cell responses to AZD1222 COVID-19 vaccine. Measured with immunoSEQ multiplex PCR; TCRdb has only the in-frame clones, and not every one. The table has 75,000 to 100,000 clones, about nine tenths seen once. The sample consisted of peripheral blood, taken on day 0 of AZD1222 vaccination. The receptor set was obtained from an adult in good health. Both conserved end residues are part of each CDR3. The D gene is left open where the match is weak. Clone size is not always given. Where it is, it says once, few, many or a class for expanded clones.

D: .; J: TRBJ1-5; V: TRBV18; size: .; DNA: TGTGCCAGCTCACCTAACTCTGTTAGCAATCAGCCCCAGCATTTT; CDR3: CASSPNSVSNQPQHF
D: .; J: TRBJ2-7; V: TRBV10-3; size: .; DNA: TGTGCCATCAGCCTTGAGACTGGATCCTACGAGCAGTACTTC; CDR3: CAISLETGSYEQYF
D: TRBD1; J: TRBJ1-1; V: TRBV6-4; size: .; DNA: TGTGCCAGCTCCCGGGACAGGGACGAAGCTTTCTTT; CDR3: CASSRDRDEAFF
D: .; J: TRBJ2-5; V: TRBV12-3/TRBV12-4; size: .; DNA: TGTGCCAGCAGCCAAAGGGGCGAGACCCAGTACTTC; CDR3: CASSQRGETQYF
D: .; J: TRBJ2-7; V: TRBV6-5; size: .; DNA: TGTGCCAGCAATCAGGAGGGGGGCCACGAGCAGTACTTC; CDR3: CASNQEGGHEQYF
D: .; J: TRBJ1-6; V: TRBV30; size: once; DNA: TGTGCCTGGACCCCCTCGAGGAATTCACCCCTCCACTTT; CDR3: CAWTPSRNSPLHF
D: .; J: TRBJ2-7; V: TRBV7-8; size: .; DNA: TGTGCCAGCAGCTTTTCCGGGACCCCGGGCGAGCAGTACTTC; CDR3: CASSFSGTPGEQYF
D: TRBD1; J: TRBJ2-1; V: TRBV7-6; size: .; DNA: TGTGCCAGCAGCTTATTGGAGACAGGGAGTAATGAGCAGTTCTTC; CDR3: CASSLLETGSNEQFF
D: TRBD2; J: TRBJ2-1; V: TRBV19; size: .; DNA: TGTGCCAGTGACCTGGGACTAAACAATGAGCAGTTCTTC; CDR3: CASDLGLNNEQFF
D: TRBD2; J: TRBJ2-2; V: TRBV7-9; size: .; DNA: TGTGCCAGCAGCGCCTACCTTAGCGGGAGTTACACCGGGGAGCTGTTTTTT; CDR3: CASSAYLSGSYTGELFF
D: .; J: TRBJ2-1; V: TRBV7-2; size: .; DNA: TGTGCCAGCAGCTTAGTGTCCAATGAGCAGTTCTTC; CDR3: CASSLVSNEQFF
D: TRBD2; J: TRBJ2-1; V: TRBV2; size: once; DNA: TGTGCCAGCAGTGTAAGCGGGAGTGTTTACAATGAGCAGTTCTTC; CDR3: CASSVSGSVYNEQFF
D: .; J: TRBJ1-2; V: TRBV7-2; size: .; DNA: TGTGCCAGCAGCTTAGCGCGCGGGAACAAGAACTATGGCTACACCTTC; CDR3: CASSLARGNKNYGYTF
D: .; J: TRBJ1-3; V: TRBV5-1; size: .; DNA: TGCGCCAGCAGCCCATTAGGGGGGGCAGGTGGAAACACCATATATTTT; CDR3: CASSPLGGAGGNTIYF
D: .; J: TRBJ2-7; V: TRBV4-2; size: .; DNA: TGTGCCAGCAGCCAAGAAAGGGGAGTAGTGGCCGAGCAGTACTTC; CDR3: CASSQERGVVAEQYF